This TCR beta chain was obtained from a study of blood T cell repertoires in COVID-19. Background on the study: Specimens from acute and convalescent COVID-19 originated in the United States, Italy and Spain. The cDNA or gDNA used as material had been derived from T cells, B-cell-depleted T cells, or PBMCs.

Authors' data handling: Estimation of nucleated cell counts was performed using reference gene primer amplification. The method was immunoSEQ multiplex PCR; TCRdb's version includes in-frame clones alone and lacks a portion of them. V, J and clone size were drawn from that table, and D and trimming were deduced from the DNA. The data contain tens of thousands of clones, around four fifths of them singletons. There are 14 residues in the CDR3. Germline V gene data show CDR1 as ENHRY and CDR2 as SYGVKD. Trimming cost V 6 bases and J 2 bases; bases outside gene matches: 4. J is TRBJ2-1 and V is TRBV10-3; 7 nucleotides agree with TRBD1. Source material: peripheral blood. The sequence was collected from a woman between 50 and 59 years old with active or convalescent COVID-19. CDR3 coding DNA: TGTGCCATCAGCCGGGACAGTACCTACAATGAGCAGTTCTTC. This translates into CAISRDSTYNEQFF.